The clone carrying this TCR beta chain was detected only once. Its antigen is unidentified. The data derive from a study of CD8+ T cells in alopecia areata. Study background: Those treated were given oral tofacitinib at 5 to 10 mg twice daily. Tofacitinib exposure lasted 6 to 18 months, followed by 6 months off drug.

Samples from alopecia areata patients were lesional scalp punch biopsies and peripheral blood. Losses at the gene ends were 1 base for V and 11 bases for J; bases not matched to a gene: 10. Germline loops: CDR1 SEHNR, CDR2 FQNEAQ (reference sequence). This CDR3 has 15 amino acids. Study results and caveats: Scalp sample data also include resident alphabeta T cells from normal skin.

RNA, once extracted, was reverse transcribed into cDNA for use as the sequencing template. Measured with immunoSEQ multiplex PCR; TCRdb has only the in-frame clones, and not every one. The sample yields over 150,000 clones, about 60% seen once. Sequencing was performed on CD4+ T cells sorted from blood, taken at week 0. This rearrangement joins TRBV7-9 to TRBJ1-4, with TRBD1 matching 7 bases. The clonotype originates from a human donor with alopecia areata. CDR3 region: CASSLGGGGANKLFF. CDR3 in DNA: TGTGCCAGCAGCTTAGGTGGAGGGGGCGCGAACAAACTGTTTTTT.